A selection of T cell receptor beta chains follows, all from one sample in a study of beta chain features in type 1 diabetes. Measured with immunoSEQ multiplex PCR; TCRdb has only the in-frame clones, and not every one. Among over 350,000 clones, over 12% were seen once, and the ten largest hold approximately 0.02%. Sequenced sample: naive CD4+ T cells from blood. The receptors were gathered from a woman aged 18-30 years in good health. CDR3s include the opening cysteine and the closing phenylalanine or tryptophan. The D gene is left open where the match is weak. Where a row states a size, it is once, few, many or the class of an expanded clone; other rows omit it.

J gene,V gene,D gene,clone size,CDR3 DNA,CDR3 protein
TRBJ2-1,TRBV23-1,TRBD2,few,TGCGCCAGCAGTCAAATGGGACTAGCGGACAATGAGCAGTTCTTC,CASSQMGLADNEQFF
TRBJ2-7,TRBV19,.,.,TGTGCCAGTAAGGTCGGGGGACCAGGCTACGAGCAGTACTTC,CASKVGGPGYEQYF
TRBJ1-2,TRBV7-9,.,.,TGTGCCAGCAGCTTAACGACAGGCTATGGCTACACCTTC,CASSLTTGYGYTF
TRBJ2-3,TRBV2,.,few,TGTGCCAGCAGTCTCCAGGGTGGCACAGATACGCAGTATTTT,CASSLQGGTDTQYF
TRBJ2-4,TRBV7-2,.,.,TGTGCCAGCAGCCTCAGCGCAACCCGGATTCAGTACTTC,CASSLSATRIQYF
TRBJ2-6,TRBV29-1,.,.,TGCAGCGTCATCCCCCTAATAACCTCTGGGGCCAACGTCCTGACTTTC,CSVIPLITSGANVLTF
TRBJ2-2,TRBV2,TRBD1,few,TGTGCCAGCACCCCGGACAGGGTCACCGGGGAGCTGTTTTTT,CASTPDRVTGELFF
TRBJ1-2,TRBV30,TRBD1,few,TGTGCCTGGAGTGGACAGGGTTGGTATGGCTACACCTTC,CAWSGQGWYGYTF
TRBJ2-3,TRBV7-9,.,.,TGTGCCAGCAGCCCAATTGGTGGGGGCGGAGATACGCAGTATTTT,CASSPIGGGGDTQYF
TRBJ1-4,TRBV19,.,few,TGTGCCAGTAGTCCCACCCGAGCTAATGAAAAACTGTTTTTT,CASSPTRANEKLFF